This T cell receptor (beta chain) was retrieved from a study of blood T cell repertoires in COVID-19. At the level of the study: Both acute and convalescent COVID-19 samples were obtained from the United States, Italy and Spain. T cells, B-cell-depleted T cells, or PBMCs supplied cDNA or gDNA.

Per the original methods: Reference gene primers were amplified, and this amplification served to estimate nucleated cell counts. Measured with immunoSEQ multiplex PCR; TCRdb has only the in-frame clones, and not every one. The D gene and trimming were derived from the DNA, and the V and J assignments and clone size from that table. This sample carries under 300,000 clones, 86% of them seen once, and the ten largest clones take roughly 12%. In germline, CDR1 is MNHEY, CDR2 SVGAGI. V lost 7 bases, J lost 5 bases, and 20 bases lay in between. CDR3 length: 15 amino acids. The specimen was peripheral blood. The sequence was obtained from a man older than 75 with acute or convalescent COVID-19. V and J are TRBV6-5 and TRBJ1-1; perhaps TRBD1 as D (5 bases). The CDR3 region is CASTPGPLEGTEAFF. The CDR3 DNA is TGTGCCAGCACCCCGGGGCCCCTGGAGGGGACTGAAGCTTTCTTT.